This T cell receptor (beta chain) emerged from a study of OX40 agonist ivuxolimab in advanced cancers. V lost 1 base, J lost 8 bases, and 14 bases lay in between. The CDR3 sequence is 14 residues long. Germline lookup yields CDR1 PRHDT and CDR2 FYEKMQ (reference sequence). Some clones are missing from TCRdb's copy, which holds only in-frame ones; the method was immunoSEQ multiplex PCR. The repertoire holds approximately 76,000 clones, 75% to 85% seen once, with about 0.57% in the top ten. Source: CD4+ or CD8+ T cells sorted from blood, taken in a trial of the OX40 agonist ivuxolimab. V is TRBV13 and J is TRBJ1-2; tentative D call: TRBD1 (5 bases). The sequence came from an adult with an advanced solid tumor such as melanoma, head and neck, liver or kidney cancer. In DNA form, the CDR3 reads TGTGCCAGCAGCTTAGACTTAGGGGAACAGGGCTACACCTTC. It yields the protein CASSLDLGEQGYTF.